The 21 T cell receptor beta chains reported below all come from one sample, sequenced in a study of OX40 agonist ivuxolimab in advanced cancers. Assay used: immunoSEQ multiplex PCR; TCRdb lists only in-frame clones, some missing. The sample lists more than 60,000 clones; about 85% were seen once. The material sequenced was CD4+ or CD8+ T cells sorted from blood, taken in a trial of the OX40 agonist ivuxolimab. The receptors stem from an adult with an advanced solid tumor such as melanoma, head and neck, liver or kidney cancer.

V gene TRBV4-1 combines with J gene TRBJ1-3, with D perhaps matching TRBD1 (6 bases). V was shortened by 3 bases and J by 3 bases, with 9 bases between the two germline ends. CDR1 is MGHRA, CDR2 YSYEKL, per germline. The CDR3 sequence is 14 residues long. CDR3: CASSQGHSGNTIYF. CDR3 DNA: TGCGCCAGCAGCCAGGGACATAGTGGAAACACCATATATTTT.

The J gene is TRBJ2-7, the V gene TRBV18, with a possible D match to TRBD1 (5 bases). In germline, CDR1 is KGHSH, CDR2 LQKENI. V was pared by 0 bases and J by 5 bases, with 17 bases between. The CDR3 sequence is 16 residues long. This CDR3 is CASSPPARAASNEQYF. CDR3 nucleotides: TGTGCCAGCTCACCACCGGCCAGGGCGGCGTCGAACGAGCAGTACTTC. The complete variable domain, with remaining parts taken from reference TRBV18 and TRBJ2-7, reads NAGVMQNPRHLVRRRGQEARLRCSPMKGHSHVYWYRQLPEEGLKFMVYLQKENIIDESGMPKERFSAEFPKEGPSILRIQQVVRGDSAAYFCASSPPARAASNEQYFGPGTRLTVT.

The chain employs TRBV28 and TRBJ2-5; TRBD1 is a possible D gene (6 bases). The V and J ends lost 5 bases and 2 bases respectively, with 15 bases between them. CDR3 length: 15 amino acids. Germline values: CDR1 MDHEN, CDR2 SYDVKM. CDR3 sequence reads: CASSVIGQTQETQYF. The CDR3 bases are TGTGCCAGCAGTGTGATAGGACAGACACAAGAGACCCAGTACTTC.

The rearrangement links TRBV9 to TRBJ2-1; D is perhaps TRBD1 or TRBD2 (6 bases each). Germline values: CDR1 SGDLS, CDR2 YYNGEE. The CDR3 consists of 15 residues. The ends were cut back, 3 bases at V and 0 bases at J, with 10 bases in the middle. The CDR3 loop is CASSATGASYNEQFF. In nucleotides, the CDR3 is TGTGCCAGCAGCGCCACGGGGGCCTCCTACAATGAGCAGTTCTTC.

The chain employs TRBV6-5 and TRBJ1-4; D gene ambiguous. Trimming took 6 bases from V and 11 from J, leaving 10 bases between them. CDR1 and CDR2 (germline): MNHEY, SVGAGI. The CDR3 spans 11 residues. CDR3 amino acids: CASSSQGKLFF. The CDR3 DNA reads TGTGCCAGCAGCTCACAAGGGAAACTGTTTTTT.

Only one count was recorded for this clone. The chain recombines TRBV5-4 with TRBJ1-1; D perhaps matches TRBD1 (6 bases). CDR1 is SGHNT and CDR2 is YYREEE in the germline V gene (reference sequence). V lost 6 bases and J lost 1, with 19 bases in between. The CDR3 is 16 amino acids. The CDR3 DNA follows: TGTGCCAGCACCCTGGGGGGGGCTTTGGGGAACACTGAAGCTTTCTTT. This codes for CASTLGGALGNTEAFF.

The chain employs TRBV18 and TRBJ2-5; D gene unclear. Trimming took off 3 bases at V and 1 base at J, with 12 bases between the two ends. The CDR3 is made up of 15 amino acids. The germline gives CDR1 KGHSH, CDR2 LQKENI. This chain's CDR3 is CASSPVGNGQETQYF. The CDR3 coding sequence is TGTGCCAGCTCACCCGTAGGAAATGGCCAAGAGACCCAGTACTTC.

CDR3 nucleotide sequence: TGTGCCTGGAGTAAACAGGGGAGTGAAAAACTGTTTTTT. Amino acids: CAWSKQGSEKLFF. The chain combines TRBV30 with TRBJ1-4, with 7 bases identical to TRBD1. CDR3 length: 13 residues. V lost 2 bases to trimming and J lost 7 bases; unmatched junction nucleotides: 4. Germline values: CDR1 GTSNPN, CDR2 SVGIG (reference sequence).

This chain connects TRBV6-1 to TRBJ1-1; no firm D call. With 1 base removed from V and 1 base from J, the gap between germline ends came to 16 bases. Germline-derived CDR1 and CDR2 are MNHNS and SASEGT. The CDR3 has 17 amino acids. The CDR3 coding sequence is TGTGCCAGCAGTGAAGTTTTCGTTAAACATCCGAACACTGAAGCTTTCTTT. Residues: CASSEVFVKHPNTEAFF.

The chain has TRBV28 and TRBJ2-7; 9 nucleotides align to TRBD1. The CDR3 is 15 amino acids. J gave up 3 bases and V 7 bases, and 10 bases lay outside the gene matches. Germline V gene sequence: CDR1 MDHEN, CDR2 SYDVKM. CDR3 sequence: CASTQVGTGRYEQYF. The CDR3 nucleotides are TGTGCCAGCACCCAAGTGGGGACAGGGCGCTACGAGCAGTACTTC.

The chain carries TRBV7-6 and TRBJ1-4; perhaps TRBD1 as D (5 bases). With 4 bases removed from V and 3 bases from J, the gap between germline ends came to 21 bases. Germline V gene sequence: CDR1 SGHVS, CDR2 FNYEAQ. The CDR3 sequence is 18 residues long. Written as DNA, the CDR3 is TGTGCCAGCAGCTCGGGCACAGAAGAAGGGGTGCCTAATGAAAAACTGTTTTTT. Protein: CASSSGTEEGVPNEKLFF.

This rearrangement joins TRBV2 to TRBJ1-5, with D tentatively TRBD1 (6 bases). Between the trimmed V and J ends, which lost 6 bases and 1 base, there was a span of 16 bases. The length of the CDR3 is 16 residues. From germline, CDR1 is SNHLY and CDR2 FYNNEI. The CDR3 bases are TGTGCCAGCAGGCCCCCTGGGGGCTCGAGCAATCAGCCCCAGCATTTT. This translates into CASRPPGGSSNQPQHF.

The chain couples TRBV19 to TRBJ2-7, with D possibly being TRBD1 (6 bases). Looked up from germline, CDR1 is LNHDA and CDR2 is SQIVND (reference sequence). CDR3 length equals 13 residues. V lost 6 bases and J lost 5, with 14 bases in between. In nucleotides, the CDR3 is TGTGCCAGTAGCCTTTCCTCAGGGGACGAGCAGTACTTC. It yields the protein CASSLSSGDEQYF.

The rearrangement joins TRBV7-9 to TRBJ1-4; 8 bases are a match to TRBD1. Germline values: CDR1 SEHNR, CDR2 FQNEAQ (reference sequence). The V segment lost 5 bases and the J segment 7 bases; nucleotides outside the gene matches: 6. This CDR3 is built from 14 residues. The CDR3: CASSQGQGPEKLFF. The CDR3 DNA sequence: TGTGCCAGCAGCCAAGGACAGGGTCCTGAAAAACTGTTTTTT.

The CDR3 loop reads CASSPQQGTQYF. CDR3 DNA: TGTGCCAGCTCACCACAGCAGGGTACGCAGTATTTT. The chain is built from TRBV18 and TRBJ2-3, with D possibly TRBD1 on 5 matching bases. Per the germline V gene, CDR1 is KGHSH and CDR2 is LQKENI. Trimming left V 1 base short and J 8 bases short, with 7 bases between. The CDR3 consists of 12 residues.

The chain combines TRBV4-1 with TRBJ1-1, with D perhaps TRBD1 (6 bases). CDR1 MGHRA and CDR2 YSYEKL come from the germline V gene. V lost 4 bases and J 1 base, leaving 13 bases between the germline ends. The CDR3 is 15 residues long. This CDR3 reads CASSPFWTANTEAFF. The CDR3, as DNA: TGCGCCAGCAGCCCTTTTTGGACAGCGAACACTGAAGCTTTCTTT.

This sequence joins TRBV7-2 and TRBJ1-6; no clear D gene. Germline loops: CDR1 SGHTA, CDR2 FQGNSA. V lost 4 bases to trimming and J lost 6 bases, with 10 bases between them. This CDR3 contains 14 residues. The CDR3 reads CASSSIGPNSPLHF. The CDR3 bases are TGTGCCAGCAGCTCCATCGGTCCTAATTCACCCCTCCACTTT.

The chain links TRBV28 to TRBJ1-2, with D unresolved. The germline V and J ends were trimmed by 1 base and 6 bases, with 6 bases remaining between them. In germline, CDR1 is MDHEN, CDR2 SYDVKM. The CDR3 sequence is 12 residues long. CDR3 sequence (DNA): TGTGCCAGCAGTTTATCTTGGAATGGCTACACCTTC. Translating it yields CASSLSWNGYTF.

The chain recombines TRBV5-1 with TRBJ2-1; D may be TRBD2 (6 bases). The CDR3 runs to 13 residues. Germline V gives CDR1 SGHRS, CDR2 YFSETQ. V dropped 8 bases and J dropped 6 bases, with 15 bases sitting between them. In DNA, the CDR3 is TGCGCCAGTGCGACTAGTGGCTCCAATGAGCAGTTCTTC. Translated, it gives CASATSGSNEQFF.

The chain carries TRBV18 and TRBJ2-3; D not resolved. The ends were cut back, 0 bases at V and 4 bases at J, with 8 bases in the middle. Germline V CDR1 and CDR2: KGHSH, LQKENI. The CDR3 runs 14 residues. The CDR3 region is CASSPPGIADTQYF. The CDR3 nucleotides read TGTGCCAGCTCACCACCGGGGATCGCAGATACGCAGTATTTT. Combining the CDR3 with reference TRBV18 and TRBJ2-3 gives the whole variable domain NAGVMQNPRHLVRRRGQEARLRCSPMKGHSHVYWYRQLPEEGLKFMVYLQKENIIDESGMPKERFSAEFPKEGPSILRIQQVVRGDSAAYFCASSPPGIADTQYFGPGTRLTVL.

The chain has TRBV21-1 and TRBJ2-7; the DNA was not compared with TRBD2, the D call given in the table. TRBV21-1 is labeled a pseudogene. The CDR3 is made up of 16 amino acids. The CDR3 DNA is TGTGCCAGCAGCAAAGCTCCTCCTAGGCAGACGTGGGAGCAGTACTTC. Its protein product is CASSKAPPRQTWEQYF.